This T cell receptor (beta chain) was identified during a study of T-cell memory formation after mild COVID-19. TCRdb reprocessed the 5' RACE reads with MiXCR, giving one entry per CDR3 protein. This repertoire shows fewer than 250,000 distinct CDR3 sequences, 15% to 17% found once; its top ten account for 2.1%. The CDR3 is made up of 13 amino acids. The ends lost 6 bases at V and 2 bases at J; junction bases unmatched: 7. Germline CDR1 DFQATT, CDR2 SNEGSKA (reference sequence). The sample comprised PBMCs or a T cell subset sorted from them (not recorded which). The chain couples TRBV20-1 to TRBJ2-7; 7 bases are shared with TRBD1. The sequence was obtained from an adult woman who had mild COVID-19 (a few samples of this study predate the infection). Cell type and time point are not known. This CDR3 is CSAPRGNTYEQYF. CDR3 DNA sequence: TGCAGTGCGCCCAGGGGGAATACCTACGAGCAGTACTTC.